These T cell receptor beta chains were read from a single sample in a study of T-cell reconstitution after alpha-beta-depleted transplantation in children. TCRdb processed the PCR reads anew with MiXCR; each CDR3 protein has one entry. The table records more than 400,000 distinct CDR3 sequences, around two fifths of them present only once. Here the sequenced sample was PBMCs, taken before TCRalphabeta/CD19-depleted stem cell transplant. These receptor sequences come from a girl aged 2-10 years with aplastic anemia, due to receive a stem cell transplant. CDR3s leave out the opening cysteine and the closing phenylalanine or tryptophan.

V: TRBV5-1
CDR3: ASSSGTSRETQY

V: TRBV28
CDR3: ASSPLGSGPDTQY

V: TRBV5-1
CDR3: ASSRGRGSTNEKLF

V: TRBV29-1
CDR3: SVDYGSGQETQY

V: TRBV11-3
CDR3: ASSLSSGYTGELF

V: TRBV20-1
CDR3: SAHLGETQY

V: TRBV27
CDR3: ASIPGEATQY

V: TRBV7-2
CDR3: ASSSDRQNTEAF

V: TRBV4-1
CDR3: ASSSQAGLRNQPQH

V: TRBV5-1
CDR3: ASTSGGQGAGANVLT

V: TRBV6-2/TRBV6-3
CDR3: ASRQTGARETQY

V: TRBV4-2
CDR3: ASSQAGGWASSYNEQF

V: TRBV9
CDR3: ASSVEGGVRDEQF

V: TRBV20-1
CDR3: SARGREGGELF

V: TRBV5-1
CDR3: ASSLPSSGPNNEQF

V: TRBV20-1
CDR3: SARAEQEGYGYT

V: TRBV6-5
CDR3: ASSSNQGGVFVTGELF

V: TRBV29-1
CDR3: SVKLGRNYNEQF

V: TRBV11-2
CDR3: ASSHRLAASYEQY

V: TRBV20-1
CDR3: SASVWQKTDTQY

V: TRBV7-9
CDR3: ASSRTGTSGNYNEQF

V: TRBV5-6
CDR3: ASRLAEAYEQY

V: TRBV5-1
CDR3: ASSPLGTDSNQPQH

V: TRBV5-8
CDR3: ASSLASPLAGPRDTQY

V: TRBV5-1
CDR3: ASSLVLRETQY

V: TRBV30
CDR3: AWTRTAEQF

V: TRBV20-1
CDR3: SARDRGTGRQETQY

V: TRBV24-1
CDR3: ATSALLASNEQF

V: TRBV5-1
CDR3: ASSLISRNTDTQY

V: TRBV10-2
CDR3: ASSEFRDRGDNEQF

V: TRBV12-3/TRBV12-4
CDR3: ASSLRLAVTGELF

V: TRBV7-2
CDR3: ASSFHASGYEQY

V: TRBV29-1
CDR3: SVGPDSPSYNEQF

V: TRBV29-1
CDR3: SVVAGGRAYNEQF

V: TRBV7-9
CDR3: ASSLGGGQGRNEQY

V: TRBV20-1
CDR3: SAPRLAEYNEQF

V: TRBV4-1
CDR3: ASSYTRGPKNIQY

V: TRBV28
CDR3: ASRGFYEQY

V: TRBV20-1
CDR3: SAPPGGVNQPQH

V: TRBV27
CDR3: ASSPGTPLLETQY

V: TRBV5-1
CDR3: ASSLRTGGDYNEQF

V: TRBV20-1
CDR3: SGSNRGYTEAF

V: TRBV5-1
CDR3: ASSPLGLDWDRATNEKLF

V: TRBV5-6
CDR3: ASSRDRGSEQY

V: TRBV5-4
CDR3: ASSSDMNTEAF

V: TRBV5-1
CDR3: ASSSYRLRERHNEQF

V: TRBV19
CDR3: ASRQGQKDTQY

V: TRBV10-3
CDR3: AIRPGQGGSPLH

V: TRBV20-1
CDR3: SASARLAVGAKNIQY

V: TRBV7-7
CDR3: ASSLGPSSVDEQF

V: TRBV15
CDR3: ATSRSLSDEQF

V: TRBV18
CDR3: ASSPETEVYEQF

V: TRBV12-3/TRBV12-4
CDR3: ASSPRQVPVSPLH

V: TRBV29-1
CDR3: SLEGQGGNEQF

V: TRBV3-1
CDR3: ASSKAGGTDTQY

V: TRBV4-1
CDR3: ASSQDWGQVETQY

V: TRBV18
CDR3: ASSRSGGEQF

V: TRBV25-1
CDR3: ASSVGRFFPGELF